A single sample is the source of the 20 T cell receptor beta chains below, sequenced in a study of blood T cells in healthy people across ages. Using a J-beta primer mix together with a sample-barcoded 5' primer, a second PCR was run for roughly 7 to 12 cycles. Each CDR3 protein is one row after TCRdb ran MiXCR on the 5' RACE reads. The repertoire holds about 900,000 distinct CDR3 sequences, with 48% as singletons. What was sequenced was blood. Every receptor here comes from a man in his thirties or forties in good health.

In its sample, this clonotype was seen a few times. V gene TRBV7-8 combines with J gene TRBJ2-4; D is possibly TRBD2 (7 bases). The V end lost 0 bases, the J end lost 0 bases, and 12 bases lay between the germline ends. The CDR3 contains 17 residues. Germline values: CDR1 SGHVS, CDR2 FQNEAQ. The DNA of the CDR3 is TGTGCCAGCAGCTTAGCGGGGGCGGGGGTAGCCAAAAACATTCAGTACTTC. Its translation is CASSLAGAGVAKNIQYF. The full variable domain, its missing parts supplied by reference TRBV7-8 and TRBJ2-4, is GAGVSQSPRYKVAKRGQDVALRCDPISGHVSLFWYQQALGQGPEFLTYFQNEAQLDKSGLPSDRFFAERPEGSVSTLKIQRTQQEDSAVYLCASSLAGAGVAKNIQYFGAGTRLSVL.

The V gene is TRBV2, the J gene TRBJ2-5; maybe TRBD2 (7 bases). Germline values: CDR1 SNHLY, CDR2 FYNNEI. There are 16 residues in the CDR3. V was trimmed by 6 bases and J by 1 base, leaving 18 bases between them. The DNA of the CDR3 is TGTGCCAGCAGGGACTGGGGGAGGGGGGGCCAAGAGACCCAGTACTTC. It yields the protein CASRDWGRGGQETQYF.

This clonotype was detected only a few times. V is TRBV28 and J is TRBJ1-5; D is ambiguous. Trimming took off 5 bases at V and 6 bases at J, with 11 bases between the two ends. CDR1 MDHEN and CDR2 SYDVKM come from the germline V gene. The CDR3 covers 13 residues. Here the CDR3 reads CASSRAGSQPQHF. The CDR3 DNA reads TGTGCCAGCAGTAGGGCGGGATCTCAGCCCCAGCATTTT.

A few counts support this clonotype. V is TRBV20-1 and J is TRBJ2-7; perhaps TRBD1 as D (6 bases). Germline CDR1 and CDR2: DFQATT and SNEGSKA (reference sequence). The CDR3 sequence is 13 residues long. V was clipped by 6 bases and J by 5 bases, with 17 bases between them. This CDR3 reads CSAPQGTKDEQYF. CDR3 DNA: TGCAGTGCCCCACAGGGCACAAAGGACGAGCAGTACTTC.

The V and J genes are TRBV4-3 and TRBJ1-4; maybe TRBD1 (6 bases). V was clipped by 0 bases and J by 5 bases, with 10 bases between them. The germline V gene encodes CDR1 LGHNA and CDR2 YSLEER. The CDR3 runs 15 residues. The CDR3 DNA sequence: TGCGCCAGCAGCCAAGAACAGGGTGGAAATGAAAAACTGTTTTTT. It encodes CASSQEQGGNEKLFF.

This clonotype has just a few counts. In DNA, the CDR3 is TGTGCCAGCAGCTTGGGACAGCGTCCAGATACGCAGTATTTT. This sequence encodes CASSLGQRPDTQYF. The V and J genes are TRBV7-2 and TRBJ2-3, with 7 bases fitting TRBD1. The CDR3 extends over 14 amino acids. Germline V gene lookup returns CDR1 SGHTA and CDR2 FQGNSA. J lost 4 bases, V lost 3 bases, and 4 bases had no gene match. Full variable domain (outside the CDR3, taken from reference TRBV7-2 and TRBJ2-3): GAGVSQSPSNKVTEKGKDVELRCDPISGHTALYWYRQSLGQGLEFLIYFQGNSAPDKSGLPSDRFSAERTGGSVSTLTIQRTQQEDSAVYLCASSLGQRPDTQYFGPGTRLTVL.

The V and J genes are TRBV3-1 and TRBJ2-1, with 11 bases identical to TRBD2. The length of the CDR3 is 17 residues. Germline loops: CDR1 LGHDT, CDR2 YNNKEL (reference sequence). V was pared by 4 bases and J by 1 base, with 6 bases of the junction left unmatched. In DNA form, the CDR3 reads TGTGCCAGCAGCCGGCTAGCGGGAGGAGGGTCCTACAATGAGCAGTTCTTC. It encodes CASSRLAGGGSYNEQFF.

This sequence joins TRBV7-2 and TRBJ2-1, with D unresolved. Germline loops: CDR1 SGHTA, CDR2 FQGNSA. The V and J ends lost 7 bases and 12 bases respectively, with 16 bases between them. This CDR3 has 12 amino acids. CDR3 in DNA: TGTGCCAGCAATTCCGTGAGCCTTGGGCAGTTCTTC. Its protein product is CASNSVSLGQFF.

The V call is TRBV29-1, the J call TRBJ1-1; D is uncertain. CDR1 and CDR2 from the germline V gene are SQVTM and ANQGSEA. The CDR3 contains 11 residues. V lost 6 bases, J lost 1 base, and 6 bases lay in between. The CDR3 loop is CSVQPNTEAFF. The DNA for the CDR3 is TGCAGCGTGCAGCCGAACACTGAAGCTTTCTTT. Full variable domain (outside the CDR3, taken from reference TRBV29-1 and TRBJ1-1): SAVISQKPSRDICQRGTSLTIQCQVDSQVTMMFWYRQQPGQSLTLIATANQGSEATYESGFVIDKFPISRPNLTFSTLTVSNMSPEDSSIYLCSVQPNTEAFFGQGTRLTVV.

This chain joins TRBV20-1 and TRBJ2-2, with D maybe TRBD1 (6 bases). The CDR3 length is 11 residues. Trimming took 6 bases from V and 9 from J, leaving 11 bases between them. Germline V lookup: CDR1 DFQATT, CDR2 SNEGSKA (reference sequence). This chain's CDR3 is CSARGTRELFF. In DNA form, the CDR3 reads TGCAGTGCCAGGGGAACCCGGGAGCTGTTTTTT.

This chain joins TRBV7-2 and TRBJ1-5, with a possible D match to TRBD1 (5 bases). CDR1 and CDR2 (germline): SGHTA, FQGNSA. This CDR3 has 16 amino acids. Trimming removed 2 bases at V and 6 bases at J, with 17 bases between. CDR3 DNA sequence: TGTGCCAGCAGCTTAAGTAATCCGGGGGAAGGTCAGCCCCAGCATTTT. It encodes CASSLSNPGEGQPQHF.

The chain couples TRBV3-1 to TRBJ1-4, with a weak D call TRBD1 (5 bases). CDR3 length equals 14 residues. Germline V lookup: CDR1 LGHDT, CDR2 YNNKEL (reference sequence). Between the trimmed V and J ends, which lost 2 bases and 5 bases, there was a span of 9 bases. DNA of the CDR3: TGTGCCAGCAGCCAACGCAGGGAGAATGAAAAACTGTTTTTT. Protein product: CASSQRRENEKLFF.

This chain connects TRBV12-3 or TRBV12-4 to TRBJ1-5; D gene ambiguous. Trimming shortened V by 2 bases and J by 5 bases, and 7 bases separated the two germline ends. The CDR3 loop spans 13 amino acids. CDR3: CASSLQLYQPQHF. The CDR3, as DNA: TGTGCCAGCAGTTTACAGCTCTATCAGCCCCAGCATTTT.

There are a few counts of this clonotype. The chain joins TRBV7-9 to TRBJ2-7, with 8 bases that match TRBD1. The germline V gene encodes CDR1 SEHNR and CDR2 FQNEAQ (reference sequence). The V and J ends lost 5 bases and 5 bases, in that order; junction bases with no gene match: 8. The CDR3 contains 14 residues. CDR3 nucleotides: TGTGCCAGCAGCCCACGGGACAGGTCCAACGAGCAGTACTTC. Translation: CASSPRDRSNEQYF.

The chain recombines TRBV9 with TRBJ2-5, with 9 nucleotides matching TRBD1. Germline CDR1 SGDLS, CDR2 YYNGEE. CDR3 length: 15 residues. V was pared by 4 bases and J by 2 bases, with 6 bases of the junction left unmatched. CDR3 protein: CASSLGQGPQETQYF. CDR3 DNA: TGTGCCAGCAGCCTCGGACAGGGGCCGCAAGAGACCCAGTACTTC. Based on the CDR3 plus reference TRBV9 and TRBJ2-5, the full variable domain is DSGVTQTPKHLITATGQRVTLRCSPRSGDLSVYWYQQSLDQGLQFLIQYYNGEERAKGNILERFSAQQFPDLHSELNLSSLELGDSALYFCASSLGQGPQETQYFGPGTRLLVL.

The chain carries TRBV6-2 or TRBV6-3 and TRBJ2-7, with D maybe TRBD2 (5 bases). V was clipped by 2 bases and J by 2 bases, with 13 bases between them. The CDR3 loop spans 15 amino acids. Germline CDR1 MNHEY, CDR2 SVGEGT. The CDR3 nucleotides are TGTGCCAGCAGTTACGGCCAGCGGTCACCCTACGAGCAGTACTTC. This gives the protein CASSYGQRSPYEQYF.

In DNA form, the CDR3 reads TGCAGTGCTGGGATTCTAGCGGGGGCTTCAGATACGCAGTATTTT. It translates to CSAGILAGASDTQYF. V usage is TRBV20-1 and J usage is TRBJ2-3; 10 bases map to TRBD2. The CDR3 is made up of 15 amino acids. The germline V gene has CDR1 DFQATT and CDR2 SNEGSKA (reference sequence). With 5 bases clipped from V and 4 bases from J, the junction kept 9 bases outside the gene matches.

The gene calls are TRBV24-1 and TRBJ1-2; tentative D call: TRBD1 (6 bases). Germline V gene data show CDR1 as KGHDR and CDR2 as SFDVKD. The CDR3 is 14 residues long. Trimming cost V 3 bases and J 5 bases, with 12 bases left between them. CDR3 amino acids: CATSDNPGAYGYTF. DNA of the CDR3: TGTGCCACCAGTGATAATCCAGGGGCGTATGGCTACACCTTC.

This clonotype was recorded many times. The junction and the germline gene differ at one end; a read error may be behind it. The rearrangement links TRBV7-7 to TRBJ2-1, with D possibly TRBD2 on 6 matching bases. This CDR3 region has 15 residues. Per the germline V gene, CDR1 is SSHAT and CDR2 is FNYEAQ (reference sequence). CDR3 in DNA: TGTGCTAGCAGCTTAGCGTTCGGGGGACACAATGAGCAGTTCTTC. Translated, it gives CASSLAFGGHNEQFF. Full variable domain (rest looked up from reference TRBV7-7 and TRBJ2-1): GAGVSQSPRYKVTKRGQDVTLRCDPISSHATLYWYQQALGQGPEFLTYFNYEAQPDKSGLPSDRFSAERPEGSISTLTIQRTEQRDSAMYRCASSLAFGGHNEQFFGPGTRLTVL.

This clonotype has just one count. The chain joins TRBV29-1 to TRBJ2-2; D is ambiguous. The germline gives CDR1 SQVTM, CDR2 ANQGSEA. The CDR3 loop spans 14 amino acids. V was cut by 4 bases and J by 0 bases, with 9 bases left in between. This CDR3 reads CSVATKSNTGELFF. Here the CDR3 DNA reads TGCAGCGTTGCAACTAAATCGAACACCGGGGAGCTGTTTTTT.